The present entry profiles one TCR beta chain with its context. This record belongs to a study of shared clonotypes between healthy human individuals. Study details: Each donor had three CD4 naive, three CD4 memory, two CD8 naive and one CD8 memory plate.

The trim removed 5 bases at V and 5 bases at J, leaving 7 bases unmatched. Germline CDR1 reads SGHVS; CDR2 reads FQNEAQ. The CDR3 sequence is 15 residues long. This table comes from immunoSEQ multiplex PCR, and its TCRdb copy is limited to in-frame clones, with some not included. The sample has around 350,000 clones; 70% to 75% are singletons. CD45RA+ naive and CD45RA-negative memory subsets were separated from CD4+ cells. This sequence was found in a man younger than 40 in good health. V gene TRBV7-8 combines with J gene TRBJ2-5, with 11 bases that match TRBD2. What was sequenced was memory CD4+ T cells sorted from blood. The subset is: CD45RA-negative fraction. The CDR3 nucleotides are TGTGCCAGCAGCCGGACTAGCGGGTGGGTGGAGACCCAGTACTTC. It specifies CASSRTSGWVETQYF. Using reference TRBV7-8 and TRBJ2-5 for the parts outside the CDR3, the full variable domain is GAGVSQSPRYKVAKRGQDVALRCDPISGHVSLFWYQQALGQGPEFLTYFQNEAQLDKSGLPSDRFFAERPEGSVSTLKIQRTQQEDSAVYLCASSRTSGWVETQYFGPGTRLLVL.